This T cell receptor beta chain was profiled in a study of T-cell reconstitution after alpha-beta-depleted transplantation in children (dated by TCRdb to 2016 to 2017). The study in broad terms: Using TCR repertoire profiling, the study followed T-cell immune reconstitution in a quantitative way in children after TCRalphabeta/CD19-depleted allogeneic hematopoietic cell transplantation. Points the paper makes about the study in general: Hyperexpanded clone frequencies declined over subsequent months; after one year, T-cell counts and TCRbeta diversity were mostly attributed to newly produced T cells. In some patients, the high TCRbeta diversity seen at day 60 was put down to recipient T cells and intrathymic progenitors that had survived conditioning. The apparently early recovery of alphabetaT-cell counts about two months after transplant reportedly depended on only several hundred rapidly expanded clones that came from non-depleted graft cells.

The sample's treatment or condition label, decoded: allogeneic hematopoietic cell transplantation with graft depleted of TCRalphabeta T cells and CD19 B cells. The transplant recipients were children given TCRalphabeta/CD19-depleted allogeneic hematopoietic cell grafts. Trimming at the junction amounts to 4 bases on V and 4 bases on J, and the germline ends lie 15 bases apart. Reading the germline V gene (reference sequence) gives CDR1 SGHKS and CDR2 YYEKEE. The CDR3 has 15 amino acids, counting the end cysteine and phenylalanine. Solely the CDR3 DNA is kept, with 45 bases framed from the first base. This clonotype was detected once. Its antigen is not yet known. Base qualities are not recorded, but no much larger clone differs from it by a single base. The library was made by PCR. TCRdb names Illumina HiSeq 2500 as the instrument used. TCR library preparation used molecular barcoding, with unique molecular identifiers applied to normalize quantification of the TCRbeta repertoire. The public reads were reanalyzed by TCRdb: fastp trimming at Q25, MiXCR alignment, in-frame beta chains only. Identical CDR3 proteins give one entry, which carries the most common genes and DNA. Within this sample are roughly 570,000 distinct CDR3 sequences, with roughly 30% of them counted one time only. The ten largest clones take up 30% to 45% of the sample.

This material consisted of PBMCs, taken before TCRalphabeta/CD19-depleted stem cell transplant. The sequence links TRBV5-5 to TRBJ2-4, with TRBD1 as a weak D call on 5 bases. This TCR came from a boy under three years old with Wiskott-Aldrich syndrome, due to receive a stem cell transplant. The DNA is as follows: TGTGCCAGCAGCCCACTTGGGGCAGGGAAAAACATTCAGTACTTC. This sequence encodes CASSPLGAGKNIQYF.